These T cell receptor beta chains were read from a single sample in a study of breast tumors, draining lymph nodes, adjacent tissues. TCRdb called the multiplex PCR reads again in MiXCR, with one record for every CDR3 protein. The sample lists under 85,000 distinct CDR3 sequences; approximately 19% were seen once. The sequenced material came from axillary lymph node tissue. The receptors come from a female donor with breast cancer. Some clones in this sample may be carry-over from other donors' samples. Both conserved end residues are part of each CDR3. Each record gives: D gene, J gene, V gene, clone size, CDR3 DNA, CDR3 protein. A D gene is named only where the DNA matches it firmly. The size of a clone is reported for some rows only, either as once, few or many, or as a class for expanded clones.

d_gene: .
j_gene: TRBJ1-5
v_gene: TRBV11-2
abundance: .
CDR3nt: TGTGCCAGCAGCTTAGAGAATGGACAGCCCCAGCATTTT
CDR3aa: CASSLENGQPQHF

d_gene: TRBD1
j_gene: TRBJ2-7
v_gene: TRBV6-1
abundance: .
CDR3nt: TGTGCCAGCAGTTACTCGACGAGGACAGGGCACTACGAGCAGTACTTC
CDR3aa: CASSYSTRTGHYEQYF

d_gene: TRBD1
j_gene: TRBJ2-3
v_gene: TRBV7-8
abundance: many
CDR3nt: TGTGCCAGCAGCTCGCAGGGGGTAGATACGCAGTATTTT
CDR3aa: CASSSQGVDTQYF

d_gene: .
j_gene: TRBJ1-5
v_gene: TRBV24-1
abundance: many
CDR3nt: TGTGCCACCAGTGATGGAGGGGCCCATCAGCCCCAGCATTTT
CDR3aa: CATSDGGAHQPQHF

d_gene: .
j_gene: TRBJ2-1
v_gene: TRBV9
abundance: many
CDR3nt: TGTGCCAGCAGCGTATTAAGTTACAATGAGCAGTTCTTC
CDR3aa: CASSVLSYNEQFF

d_gene: TRBD1
j_gene: TRBJ2-5
v_gene: TRBV6-2/TRBV6-3
abundance: many
CDR3nt: TGTGCCAGCAGTGACGGGACAGGGGGGTGGGAGACCCAGTACTTC
CDR3aa: CASSDGTGGWETQYF

d_gene: .
j_gene: TRBJ1-6
v_gene: TRBV28
abundance: many
CDR3nt: TGTGCCAGCCTGGCGCAGGGTTGGAATTCACCCCTCCACTTT
CDR3aa: CASLAQGWNSPLHF

d_gene: .
j_gene: TRBJ2-1
v_gene: TRBV11-1
abundance: many
CDR3nt: TGTGCCAGCAGCCTGGGGGGTCTCAGGGGATATGAGCAGTTCTTC
CDR3aa: CASSLGGLRGYEQFF

d_gene: .
j_gene: TRBJ2-1
v_gene: TRBV11-2
abundance: many
CDR3nt: TGTGCCAGCAGCTTAGGAGCCTTGGGAGCCTTCTCCTACAATGAGCAGTTCTTC
CDR3aa: CASSLGALGAFSYNEQFF

d_gene: .
j_gene: TRBJ1-5
v_gene: TRBV7-2
abundance: many
CDR3nt: TGTGCCAGCAGTACCTCGGGGGACCCTCGGTCGCCCCAGCATTTT
CDR3aa: CASSTSGDPRSPQHF

d_gene: .
j_gene: TRBJ2-2
v_gene: TRBV5-6
abundance: many
CDR3nt: TGTGCCAGCAGCTTGGACGGTGTCGGGACCGGGGAGCTGTTTTTT
CDR3aa: CASSLDGVGTGELFF

d_gene: .
j_gene: TRBJ2-3
v_gene: TRBV7-9
abundance: many
CDR3nt: TGTGCCAGCAGCTTAATGGCTAATACGCAGTATTTT
CDR3aa: CASSLMANTQYF

d_gene: .
j_gene: TRBJ2-7
v_gene: TRBV3-1
abundance: many
CDR3nt: TGTGCCAGCAGCCAAAGGGGGGACCTCCACGAGCAGTACTTC
CDR3aa: CASSQRGDLHEQYF

d_gene: TRBD1
j_gene: TRBJ1-2
v_gene: TRBV19
abundance: .
CDR3nt: TGTGCCAGTAGTATCAAGACAGGGAGTGGGCAAGGCTACACCTTC
CDR3aa: CASSIKTGSGQGYTF

d_gene: TRBD2
j_gene: TRBJ2-3
v_gene: TRBV4-3
abundance: many
CDR3nt: TGCGCCAGCCTAGGACTAGCGGGAGACGCGCTTAGCACAGATACGCAGTATTTT
CDR3aa: CASLGLAGDALSTDTQYF

d_gene: TRBD2
j_gene: TRBJ2-7
v_gene: TRBV7-3
abundance: many
CDR3nt: TGTGCCAGCAGCTTAAAACTAGCGGAGCGCTCCTACGAGCAGTACTTC
CDR3aa: CASSLKLAERSYEQYF

d_gene: TRBD1
j_gene: TRBJ2-1
v_gene: TRBV5-1
abundance: .
CDR3nt: TGCGCCAGCAGCTTGGGGACAGGGGGCTCCTTCAGCTCCTACAATGAGCAGTTCTTC
CDR3aa: CASSLGTGGSFSSYNEQFF

d_gene: .
j_gene: TRBJ2-3
v_gene: TRBV7-8
abundance: many
CDR3nt: TGTGCCAGCAGCTTAGGCAGGGAACGGTATGGTACGCAGTATTTT
CDR3aa: CASSLGRERYGTQYF

d_gene: .
j_gene: TRBJ2-7
v_gene: TRBV20-1
abundance: medium-sized
CDR3nt: TGCAGTGCTAGATTTTACCCCTACGAGCAGTACTTC
CDR3aa: CSARFYPYEQYF

d_gene: .
j_gene: TRBJ2-2
v_gene: TRBV7-9
abundance: many
CDR3nt: TGTGCCAGCAGCTTGAGGAGGGGTCTAACGAACACCGGGGAGCTGTTTTTT
CDR3aa: CASSLRRGLTNTGELFF

d_gene: TRBD1
j_gene: TRBJ2-5
v_gene: TRBV7-9
abundance: many
CDR3nt: TGTGCCAGCAGCATGGACAGGGTACAAGAGACCCAGTACTTC
CDR3aa: CASSMDRVQETQYF

d_gene: .
j_gene: TRBJ2-3
v_gene: TRBV20-1
abundance: many
CDR3nt: TGCAGTGCTAGAAGGATGGCGGGGTTCACAGATACGCAGTATTTT
CDR3aa: CSARRMAGFTDTQYF

d_gene: .
j_gene: TRBJ2-7
v_gene: TRBV28
abundance: many
CDR3nt: TGTGCCAGCAGTTCGGACGAGCAGTACTTC
CDR3aa: CASSSDEQYF

d_gene: TRBD1
j_gene: TRBJ2-3
v_gene: TRBV28
abundance: .
CDR3nt: TGTGCCAGCAGTTTAGACTCGGGGACAGGGTATAGGACAGATACGCAGTATTTT
CDR3aa: CASSLDSGTGYRTDTQYF

d_gene: .
j_gene: TRBJ2-5
v_gene: TRBV4-3
abundance: many
CDR3nt: TGCGCCAGCAGCCAAGATTGGGGTTATGGAGAGACCCAGTACTTC
CDR3aa: CASSQDWGYGETQYF

d_gene: .
j_gene: TRBJ2-5
v_gene: TRBV5-1
abundance: many
CDR3nt: TGCGCCAGCAGCTTAACCACCAGGGGCGCAGTAGGGGAGACCCAGTACTTC
CDR3aa: CASSLTTRGAVGETQYF

d_gene: .
j_gene: TRBJ1-4
v_gene: TRBV30
abundance: .
CDR3nt: TGTGCCTGGACTCAGGGCGGAGGAGTTGAAAAACTGTTTTTT
CDR3aa: CAWTQGGGVEKLFF

d_gene: .
j_gene: TRBJ2-1
v_gene: TRBV6-2/TRBV6-3
abundance: .
CDR3nt: TGTGCCAGCAGTTACTCACGACGGGGGCTATCCTCCTACAATGAGCAGTTCTTC
CDR3aa: CASSYSRRGLSSYNEQFF

d_gene: .
j_gene: TRBJ2-2
v_gene: TRBV4-2
abundance: .
CDR3nt: TGTGCCAGCAGCCCCGCCGCCCGACAGGGAGGGGGAAGAGACGTGATCTCTTCCGGGGAGCTGTTTTTT
CDR3aa: CASSPAARQGGGRDVISSGELFF

d_gene: TRBD1
j_gene: TRBJ1-2
v_gene: TRBV12-3/TRBV12-4
abundance: many
CDR3nt: TGTGCCAGCAGCCCTGACAGGGGAAGGCCTGGCTACACCTTC
CDR3aa: CASSPDRGRPGYTF

d_gene: TRBD2
j_gene: TRBJ2-2
v_gene: TRBV19
abundance: many
CDR3nt: TGTGCCAGTAGTATATTGGGGGGGATCCGAAACACCGGGGAGCTGTTTTTT
CDR3aa: CASSILGGIRNTGELFF

d_gene: TRBD2
j_gene: TRBJ2-7
v_gene: TRBV12-5
abundance: .
CDR3nt: TGTGCTAGTGGCCACGGGACTAGTTACGAGCAGTACTTC
CDR3aa: CASGHGTSYEQYF

d_gene: .
j_gene: TRBJ1-4
v_gene: TRBV4-3
abundance: .
CDR3nt: TGCGCCAGCAGCCAAGGGTTGCAGGGCAGTGGTGAAAAACTGTTTTTT
CDR3aa: CASSQGLQGSGEKLFF

d_gene: .
j_gene: TRBJ1-3
v_gene: TRBV15
abundance: many
CDR3nt: TGTGCCACCAGCCCCAACAGTAACACCATATATTTT
CDR3aa: CATSPNSNTIYF

d_gene: .
j_gene: TRBJ2-7
v_gene: TRBV10-3
abundance: many
CDR3nt: TGTGCCATCAGTGAAGGCAGACCCTACGAGCAGTACTTC
CDR3aa: CAISEGRPYEQYF

d_gene: .
j_gene: TRBJ2-1
v_gene: TRBV30
abundance: .
CDR3nt: TGTGCCTGGAGTGGCTTGAGTGAGCAGTTCTTC
CDR3aa: CAWSGLSEQFF

d_gene: TRBD2
j_gene: TRBJ2-5
v_gene: TRBV4-2
abundance: .
CDR3nt: TGTGCCAGCAGCCAAGAGCTAGCGGGAACCTTTGGTGAGACCCAGTACTTC
CDR3aa: CASSQELAGTFGETQYF

d_gene: .
j_gene: TRBJ2-2
v_gene: TRBV20-1
abundance: once
CDR3nt: TGCAGTGCTAGGGGAAAGGGGGATGTGGTCGGGGAGCTGTTTTTT
CDR3aa: CSARGKGDVVGELFF

d_gene: TRBD1
j_gene: TRBJ2-7
v_gene: TRBV11-2
abundance: many
CDR3nt: TGTGCCAGCAGCTTAGGGTCAGGGGGAGAGCAGTACTTC
CDR3aa: CASSLGSGGEQYF

d_gene: TRBD2
j_gene: TRBJ2-7
v_gene: TRBV6-2/TRBV6-3
abundance: .
CDR3nt: TGTGCCAGCAGTAAACAATTAGCGGGAGAATATGCTACCTACAAGCAGTACTTC
CDR3aa: CASSKQLAGEYATYKQYF

d_gene: .
j_gene: TRBJ2-1
v_gene: TRBV12-3/TRBV12-4
abundance: .
CDR3nt: TGTGCCAGCAGTTTACCAGGAAGTGCGCGCAATGAGCAGTTCTTC
CDR3aa: CASSLPGSARNEQFF

d_gene: .
j_gene: TRBJ1-2
v_gene: TRBV6-5
abundance: many
CDR3nt: TGTGCCAGCAAGGGGGGAGCCAACTATGGCTACACCTTC
CDR3aa: CASKGGANYGYTF

d_gene: TRBD2
j_gene: TRBJ2-5
v_gene: TRBV5-6
abundance: .
CDR3nt: TGTGCCAGCAGCTTTTACCTAGGGACTAGCGGGAGGGGCCGAGAGACCCAGTACTTC
CDR3aa: CASSFYLGTSGRGRETQYF

d_gene: .
j_gene: TRBJ2-3
v_gene: TRBV3-1
abundance: few
CDR3nt: TGTGCCAGCAGCCAAGTGGAAAATACGCAGTATTTT
CDR3aa: CASSQVENTQYF

d_gene: .
j_gene: TRBJ1-1
v_gene: TRBV6-1
abundance: once
CDR3nt: TGTGCCAGCAGTCCACAGGCGCCAAGTGCTGAAGCTTTCTTT
CDR3aa: CASSPQAPSAEAFF

d_gene: TRBD2
j_gene: TRBJ2-7
v_gene: TRBV7-9
abundance: many
CDR3nt: TGTGCCAGCAGCCCCAGACTAGCGGGAGCCTACGAGCAGTACTTC
CDR3aa: CASSPRLAGAYEQYF

d_gene: TRBD1
j_gene: TRBJ1-2
v_gene: TRBV6-6
abundance: many
CDR3nt: TGTGCCAGCAGTGGCGTAGGACAGGCCTATGGCTACACCTTC
CDR3aa: CASSGVGQAYGYTF

d_gene: TRBD1
j_gene: TRBJ2-7
v_gene: TRBV29-1
abundance: many
CDR3nt: TGCAGCGTCTGGGACAGCCGCTACGAGCAGTACTTC
CDR3aa: CSVWDSRYEQYF

d_gene: .
j_gene: TRBJ2-3
v_gene: TRBV19
abundance: many
CDR3nt: TGTGCCAGTAGCCCCGACAGGAGCACAGATACGCAGTATTTT
CDR3aa: CASSPDRSTDTQYF

d_gene: .
j_gene: TRBJ1-2
v_gene: TRBV28
abundance: .
CDR3nt: TGTGCCAGCAGTCCCCCCCCGTATGGCTACACCTTC
CDR3aa: CASSPPPYGYTF

d_gene: .
j_gene: TRBJ2-2
v_gene: TRBV27
abundance: .
CDR3nt: TGTGCCAGCAGTTTTTCGATGACCGGGGAGCTGTTTTTT
CDR3aa: CASSFSMTGELFF

d_gene: TRBD1
j_gene: TRBJ2-1
v_gene: TRBV11-2
abundance: many
CDR3nt: TGTGCCAGCAGCTTAGAACAGGGGGCTGGTGGTGAGCAGTTCTTC
CDR3aa: CASSLEQGAGGEQFF

d_gene: .
j_gene: TRBJ1-2
v_gene: TRBV6-5
abundance: many
CDR3nt: TGTGCCAGCAGTATGGGGCCCGGGGGGCATGATGGCTACACCTTC
CDR3aa: CASSMGPGGHDGYTF